The 10 T cell receptor beta chains below come from one sample, sequenced in a study of OX40 agonist ivuxolimab in advanced cancers. Libraries were prepared by immunoSEQ multiplex PCR; TCRdb keeps only in-frame clonotypes and omits some of them. Here the sample spans 80,000 to 100,000 clones, roughly 94% being singletons. Sequences were derived from CD4+ or CD8+ T cells sorted from blood, sampled in a trial of the OX40 agonist ivuxolimab. Every receptor here comes from an adult with an advanced solid tumor such as melanoma, head and neck, liver or kidney cancer.

The gene calls are TRBV7-2 and TRBJ1-6; 7 bases line up with TRBD1. The length of the CDR3 is 16 residues. Germline lookup yields CDR1 SGHTA and CDR2 FQGNSA. Trimming cost V 4 bases and J 4 bases; bases outside gene matches: 7. CDR3 in amino acids: CASSSLDRWYNSPLHF. The CDR3 region has the DNA TGTGCCAGCAGCTCCCTGGACAGGTGGTATAATTCACCCCTCCACTTT.

The V and J genes are TRBV10-3 and TRBJ1-5; TRBD1 matches 8 bases. The CDR3 runs 14 residues. The ends lost 2 bases at V and 5 bases at J; junction bases unmatched: 2. The germline gives CDR1 ENHRY, CDR2 SYGVKD. In DNA form, the CDR3 reads TGTGCCATCAGTGAGAGGACAGGGTATCAGCCCCAGCATTTT. It is translated as CAISERTGYQPQHF.

The V and J genes are TRBV27 and TRBJ1-3; 9 bases fit TRBD1. V shed 5 bases and J 4 bases; nucleotides not matched to a gene: 3. The CDR3 covers 14 residues. Germline CDR1 and CDR2: MNHEY and SMNVEV (reference sequence). CDR3 nucleotide sequence: TGTGCCAGCAGTGGGACAGGGAGGGGAAACACCATATATTTT. Encoded protein: CASSGTGRGNTIYF.

V gene TRBV18 combines with J gene TRBJ2-1; D is ambiguous. V was shortened by 3 bases and J by 4 bases, with 7 bases between the two germline ends. CDR1 and CDR2 from the germline V gene are KGHSH and LQKENI. The CDR3 consists of 13 residues. This CDR3 is CASSPEIYNEQFF. The CDR3 nucleotides are TGTGCCAGCTCACCGGAGATTTACAATGAGCAGTTCTTC. The whole variable domain, filled in from reference TRBV18 and TRBJ2-1, reads NAGVMQNPRHLVRRRGQEARLRCSPMKGHSHVYWYRQLPEEGLKFMVYLQKENIIDESGMPKERFSAEFPKEGPSILRIQQVVRGDSAAYFCASSPEIYNEQFFGPGTRLTVL.

This rearrangement joins TRBV27 to TRBJ2-7; D ambiguous. CDR1 MNHEY and CDR2 SMNVEV come from the germline V gene (reference sequence). The germline V and J ends were trimmed by 3 bases and 1 base, with 10 bases remaining between them. This CDR3 contains 14 residues. The CDR3 loop is CASSLDTSSYEQYF. The CDR3 DNA reads TGTGCCAGCAGTTTGGATACCTCTTCCTACGAGCAGTACTTC.

The CDR3 spells CASSLGTGHTGELFF. For the CDR3, the DNA is TGTGCCAGCAGCTTAGGGACAGGACACACCGGGGAGCTGTTTTTT. The gene calls are TRBV7-3 and TRBJ2-2; 8 bases fit TRBD1. With 2 bases clipped from V and 3 bases from J, the junction kept 2 bases outside the gene matches. Germline V gives CDR1 SGHTA, CDR2 FQGTGA. The CDR3 is 15 residues long.

The chain joins TRBV5-1 to TRBJ1-4, with D possibly TRBD1 on 5 matching bases. The V gene's germline CDR1 is SGHRS and CDR2 YFSETQ. Trimming cost V 0 bases and J 8 bases, with 11 bases left between them. The CDR3 extends over 14 amino acids. The CDR3 reads CASSLGGAEEKLFF. The CDR3 DNA is TGCGCCAGCAGCTTGGGTGGGGCAGAGGAAAAACTGTTTTTT.

V is TRBV7-8 and J is TRBJ2-4; 11 bases are a match to TRBD2. Germline V gene lookup returns CDR1 SGHVS and CDR2 FQNEAQ. CDR3 size: 14 residues. The ends lost 5 bases at V and 8 bases at J; junction bases unmatched: 5. The CDR3 region has the DNA TGTGCCAGCAGCGATCTAGCGGGGGGTCACATTCAGTACTTC. This gives the protein CASSDLAGGHIQYF.

This chain links TRBV5-5 with TRBJ2-7; no firm D call. V was shortened by 2 bases and J by 3 bases, with 15 bases between the two germline ends. This CDR3 has 15 residues. Germline V CDR1 and CDR2: SGHKS, YYEKEE (reference sequence). The CDR3 spells CASSFGGPARYEQYF. For the CDR3, the DNA is TGTGCCAGCAGCTTTGGCGGCCCCGCGCGCTACGAGCAGTACTTC.

This chain uses TRBV2 with TRBJ1-2, with D perhaps TRBD1 (5 bases). Germline lookup yields CDR1 SNHLY and CDR2 FYNNEI. Deletions cut 0 bases from V and 5 bases from J, with 13 bases between. The CDR3 consists of 15 residues. CDR3 loop: CASSEAQTGLYGYTF. The CDR3 coding sequence is TGTGCCAGCAGTGAAGCGCAAACAGGACTATATGGCTACACCTTC.